The present TCR beta chain was sequenced within a study of CD8+CD57+ T cells in acquired aplastic anemia. Study details: Sorted CD4+ and CD8+ cell DNA averaged roughly 3.2 ug. Approximately 10 million reads, on average, were obtained for CD4+ cells from healthy donors.

The V and J ends lost 2 bases and 1 base respectively, with 9 bases between them. Germline lookup yields CDR1 SGHRS and CDR2 YFSETQ. The CDR3 totals 14 residues. The use of genomic DNA as template underpinned the TCR beta VDJ and CDR3 profiling. TCRdb redid the calling of the reads with MiXCR, one entry per CDR3 protein. The table shows some 130,000 distinct CDR3 sequences, with about half occurring only once. This clonotype was counted ten times or more. Source material: sorted CD4+, CD8+, or CD8+CD57+ T cells (not recorded which) from PBMCs. V and J are TRBV5-1 and TRBJ1-1; D gene uncertain. This receptor was obtained from a human donor in good health, serving as a control. The CDR3 DNA follows: TGCGCCAGCAGCTTAGTCGGAGCGAACACTGAAGCTTTCTTT. Its protein is CASSLVGANTEAFF.